One sample yielded the 21 T cell receptor beta chains listed below, sequenced in a study of T cells in Graves' hyperthyroidism and ophthalmopathy. Amplification yielded TCR beta CDR3 regions, with RNA transcripts as the source. HTBI primers were used for first-round RT-PCR of the TCR CDR3. Via MiXCR, TCRdb re-called the multiplex PCR reads, giving one row per CDR3 protein. Among around 540,000 distinct CDR3 sequences, approximately 44% were seen once, and the ten largest hold 8% to 8.5%. The sequencing input was peripheral blood or thyroid tissue (not recorded which). The receptors were gathered from a young woman with Graves' hyperthyroidism.

V gene TRBV19 combines with J gene TRBJ2-5, with D possibly TRBD2 on 5 matching bases. V was trimmed by 3 bases and J by 5 bases, leaving 13 bases between them. This CDR3 comprises 14 residues. Germline loops: CDR1 LNHDA, CDR2 SQIVND (reference sequence). The CDR3 region is CASSMEALRETQYF. The DNA of the CDR3 is TGTGCCAGTAGTATGGAGGCCCTACGGGAGACCCAGTACTTC.

The chain couples TRBV29-1 to TRBJ1-2; D gene uncertain. The V gene's germline CDR1 is SQVTM and CDR2 ANQGSEA. The length of the CDR3 is 13 residues. V was pared by 7 bases and J by 8 bases, with 20 bases between. CDR3 coding DNA: TGCAGCGCCCCCTTTAGCGGGCGGGTGGGCTACACCTTC. Translation gives CSAPFSGRVGYTF.

A note on this clonotype: The junction departs from germline at one end; a sequencing error may be responsible. This sequence joins TRBV29-1 and TRBJ1-6; TRBD1 agrees at 8 bases. From germline, CDR1 is SQVTM and CDR2 ANQGSEA. CDR3 size: 12 residues. The DNA of the CDR3 is TGCAGCCTCGGACAGGGAGGTTCACCCTTCCACTTT. This gives the protein CSLGQGGSPFHF.

This clonotype was recorded only once. The rearrangement joins TRBV11-2 to TRBJ2-1; the D is unclear. This CDR3 is 13 amino acids long. Trimming stripped 1 base from V and 9 bases from J, with 10 bases between. From germline, CDR1 is SGHAT and CDR2 FQNNGV. The CDR3 bases are TGTGCCAGCAGCTTAGGGTTGGAGAGTGAGCAGTTCTTC. Translated: CASSLGLESEQFF.

Worth noting for this clonotype: A much larger clone lies a single base off, so this may be a read error. The CDR3 does not end in the conserved phenylalanine or tryptophan, so this is likely a read error. This chain links TRBV29-1 with TRBJ1-1; D may be TRBD1 (5 bases). Germline values: CDR1 SQVTM, CDR2 ANQGSEA. The V end lost 7 bases, the J end lost 0 bases, and 12 bases lay between the germline ends. The CDR3 is 13 residues long. CDR3 DNA: TGCAGCGCCGCCGGGGACTTGAACACTGAAGCTTTCTCT. This encodes CSAAGDLNTEAFS.

In this sample, this clonotype turned up once. This CDR3 reads CSARQGGRNQPQHF. CDR3 nucleotides: TGCAGCGCTAGACAGGGGGGGCGGAATCAGCCCCAGCATTTT. V is TRBV29-1 and J is TRBJ1-5; 9 nucleotides match TRBD1. Germline loops: CDR1 SQVTM, CDR2 ANQGSEA. This CDR3 has 14 residues. V shed 7 bases and J 4 bases; nucleotides not matched to a gene: 8.

This sequence joins TRBV11-2 and TRBJ1-6, with D uncertain. The CDR3 sequence is 10 residues long. V lost 4 bases and J 8 bases, leaving 0 bases between the germline ends. Germline V gene sequence: CDR1 SGHAT, CDR2 FQNNGV. The CDR3 spells CASSYSPLHF. Written as DNA, the CDR3 is TGTGCCAGCAGCTATTCACCCCTCCACTTT.

The V call is TRBV12-3 or TRBV12-4, the J call TRBJ1-1; D is perhaps TRBD1 (6 bases). V dropped 9 bases and J dropped 3 bases, with 20 bases sitting between them. The length of the CDR3 is 15 residues. This chain's CDR3 is CASRGTYRADTEAFF. CDR3 bases: TGTGCCAGTCGGGGGACCTACAGGGCGGACACTGAAGCTTTCTTT.

On this clonotype: At one end the junction does not follow the germline gene, possibly because of a read error. The rearrangement uses TRBV29-1 and TRBJ1-1, with no clear D. This CDR3 has 14 amino acids. Per the germline V gene, CDR1 is SQVTM and CDR2 is ANQGSEA. CDR3 in DNA: TGTGCCAGCAGCTTAGTTACAACGCCCACTGAAGCTTTCTTT. It specifies CASSLVTTPTEAFF.

The chain uses TRBV10-3 and TRBJ1-1; D unresolved. V was cut by 7 bases and J by 5 bases, with 8 bases left in between. The CDR3 totals 11 residues. Germline lookup yields CDR1 ENHRY and CDR2 SYGVKD. The CDR3 here is CAITEGTEAFF. The DNA for the CDR3 is TGTGCCATCACCGAAGGGACTGAAGCTTTCTTT.

V gene TRBV12-3 or TRBV12-4 combines with J gene TRBJ1-2; weak D call: TRBD1 (5 bases). The CDR3 sequence is 12 residues long. Trimming took off 8 bases at V and 7 bases at J, with 14 bases between the two ends. CDR3 protein: CASQVAGSGYTF. CDR3 coding DNA: TGTGCCAGCCAAGTGGCAGGGAGTGGCTACACCTTC.

This clonotype has more than one count but fewer than ten. The genes are TRBV7-3 and TRBJ1-4; D not resolved. The V gene's germline CDR1 is SGHTA and CDR2 FQGTGA. The CDR3 sequence is 14 residues long. Trimming left V 4 bases short and J 8 bases short, with 14 bases between. The CDR3 DNA is TGTGCCAGCAGCTCACTAGCGCGGGAGGAAAAACTGTTTTTT. This gives the protein CASSSLAREEKLFF.

As regards this clonotype: A junction end diverges from the germline sequence, so it may reflect a read error. The rearrangement joins TRBV7-2 to TRBJ2-5, with TRBD1 matching over 8 bases. Germline CDR1 is SGHTA and CDR2 is FQGNSA. There are 15 residues in the CDR3. The CDR3 spells CASSGRTGIPETRYF. In DNA form, the CDR3 reads TGTGCCAGCAGCGGTCGGACAGGGATCCCAGAGACCCGGTACTTC.

Of note for this clonotype: Just one base apart from a much larger clone, this may be a read error. V and J are TRBV15 and TRBJ1-2; D is ambiguous. The germline V gene encodes CDR1 LNHNV and CDR2 YYDKDF (reference sequence). The CDR3 is 15 residues long. Trimming took off 5 bases at V and 5 bases at J, with 18 bases between the two ends. CDR3: CATSVQVSTSYGYTF. The CDR3 coding sequence is TGTGCCACCAGCGTCCAGGTTTCAACATCGTATGGCTACACCTTC.

On this clonotype itself: This may arise from a read error, as a much more abundant clone is one base away. J is TRBJ2-7 and V is TRBV15; D gene ambiguous. The ends were cut back, 0 bases at V and 2 bases at J, with 5 bases in the middle. The CDR3 consists of 13 residues. Germline loops: CDR1 LNHNV, CDR2 YYDKDF (reference sequence). CDR3: CATSRDSTYEQYF. CDR3 coding DNA: TGTGCCACCAGCAGAGACAGTACCTACGAGCAGTACTTC.

V is TRBV6-1 and J is TRBJ1-2; no reliable D call. V was pared by 7 bases and J by 0 bases, with 12 bases between. The CDR3 extends over 14 amino acids. The V gene's germline CDR1 is MNHNS and CDR2 SASEGT. DNA for the CDR3: TGTGCCAGCAAACCCGCGGCCACTAACTATGGCTACACCTTC. Translation: CASKPAATNYGYTF.

Details on this clonotype: One end of the junction is discordant with germline, which a read error may explain. The chain carries TRBV7-2 and TRBJ2-5, with a weak D call TRBD1 (5 bases). The length of the CDR3 is 14 residues. Germline CDR1 and CDR2: SGHTA and FQGNSA. CDR3 sequence: CASSQGLTEETQYF. The CDR3, as DNA: TGCGCCAGCAGCCAAGGGTTGACAGAAGAGACCCAGTACTTC.

As for this clonotype: At one boundary the junction diverges from the germline segment, which might be a read error. The chain is built from TRBV25-1 and TRBJ1-6; 7 bases are shared with TRBD1. The CDR3 is 14 residues long. Looked up from germline, CDR1 is MGHDK and CDR2 is SYGVNS. The CDR3 sequence is CTSSPRQGGSPLHF. DNA for the CDR3: TGTACCAGCTCACCAAGACAGGGCGGTTCACCCCTCCACTTT.

V gene TRBV10-3 combines with J gene TRBJ2-7; D ambiguous. Trimming stripped 5 bases from V and 5 bases from J, with 7 bases between. The CDR3 is 11 amino acids. The germline CDR1 and CDR2 sequences are ENHRY and SYGVKD. CDR3 sequence (DNA): TGTGCCATCAGTACTCTAGACGAGCAGTACTTC. Translation gives CAISTLDEQYF.

The V and J genes are TRBV14 and TRBJ1-3; D gene unclear. The CDR3 covers 16 residues. Looked up from germline, CDR1 is SGHDN and CDR2 is FVKESK. Between the trimmed V and J ends, which lost 3 bases and 0 bases, there was a span of 12 bases. CDR3: CASSQEPDNSGNTIYF. CDR3 nucleotides: TGTGCCAGCAGCCAGGAACCGGATAACTCTGGAAACACCATATATTTT.

This clonotype was picked up a small number of times. The gene calls are TRBV12-3 or TRBV12-4 and TRBJ2-7, with 10 bases matching TRBD1. The CDR3 is 15 amino acids. Germline trimming cut 4 bases from V and 0 bases from J; bases unmatched to any gene: 3. The CDR3 here is CASSSRDRGSYEQYF. Written as DNA, the CDR3 is TGTGCCAGCAGTTCCCGGGACAGGGGCTCCTACGAGCAGTACTTC.